The entry below gives a single TCR beta chain sequence along with its context. Its antigen remains unidentified. The sample belongs to a study of CD8+ T cells in alopecia areata. Study-wide results and caveats: Sequences from scalp samples also cover resident alphabeta T cells of normal skin. With patients, TCR sharing proved less clear than in mice, a difference possibly related to HLA. Normal scalp showed lower clonality than lesional scalp, especially alopecia totalis/universalis.

From PBMCs, CD4+ and CD8+ T cells were sorted. RNA extraction was followed by reverse transcription into cDNA, which acted as the sequencing template. TCRdb's copy holds only in-frame clones and misses some; the assay was immunoSEQ multiplex PCR. The table records under 250,000 clones, approximately 53% of them present only once. Sequenced material: CD8+ T cells sorted from blood. This sequence originates from a human donor in good health.

CDR3 loop: CSTRESSSYNEQFF. In nucleotides, the CDR3 is TGCAGTACACGGGAATCCAGCTCCTACAATGAGCAGTTCTTC. The chain is built from TRBV29-1 and TRBJ2-1, with D tentatively TRBD2 (5 bases). CDR1 is SQVTM and CDR2 is ANQGSEA in the germline V gene. The CDR3 runs to 14 residues.